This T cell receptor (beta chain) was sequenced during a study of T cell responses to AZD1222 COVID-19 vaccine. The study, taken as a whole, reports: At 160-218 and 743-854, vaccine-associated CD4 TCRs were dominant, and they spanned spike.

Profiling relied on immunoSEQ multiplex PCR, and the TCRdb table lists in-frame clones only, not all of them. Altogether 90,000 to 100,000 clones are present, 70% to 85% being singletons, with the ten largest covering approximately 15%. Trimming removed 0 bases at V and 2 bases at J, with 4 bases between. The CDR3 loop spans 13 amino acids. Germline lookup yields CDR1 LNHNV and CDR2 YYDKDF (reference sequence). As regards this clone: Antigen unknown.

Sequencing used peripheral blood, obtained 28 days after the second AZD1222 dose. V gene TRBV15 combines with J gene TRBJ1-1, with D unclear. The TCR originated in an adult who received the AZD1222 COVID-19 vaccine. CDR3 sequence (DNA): TGTGCCACCAGCAGAGATACAAACACTGAAGCTTTCTTT. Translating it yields CATSRDTNTEAFF.